A selection of T cell receptor beta chains follows, all from one sample in a study of OX40 agonist ivuxolimab in advanced cancers. Method: immunoSEQ multiplex PCR; TCRdb's copy keeps in-frame clones and lacks some. Of about 59,000 clones listed, 84% were seen once; the top ten hold over 2%. The material sequenced was CD4+ or CD8+ T cells sorted from blood, taken in a trial of the OX40 agonist ivuxolimab. These receptors were obtained from an adult with an advanced solid tumor such as melanoma, head and neck, liver or kidney cancer. CDR3s include the opening cysteine and the closing phenylalanine or tryptophan. The order of the fields is D gene, J gene, V gene, clone size, CDR3 DNA, CDR3 protein. D genes are given only for firm matches. Size is stated for part of the rows, as once, few or many counts, or as a class when the clone is expanded.

>-|TRBJ1-3|TRBV5-1|-
TGCGCCAGCAGGGCCACTTCTGGAAACACCATATATTTT
CASRATSGNTIYF
>-|TRBJ1-1|TRBV28|-
TGTGCCAGCAGGCCAGGGCCGAACACTGAAGCTTTCTTT
CASRPGPNTEAFF
>-|TRBJ2-3|TRBV18|-
TGTGCCAGCTCACCGCCAGGCATAGATACGCAGTATTTT
CASSPPGIDTQYF
>-|TRBJ2-1|TRBV12-5|-
TGTGCTAGTGGTTTGGAAGGGAGGGGGCTGCAGTTCTTC
CASGLEGRGLQFF
>-|TRBJ2-1|TRBV4-1|-
TGCGCCAGCAGCCAGCCCACAAGAGACTACTACAATGAGCAGTTCTTC
CASSQPTRDYYNEQFF
>TRBD2|TRBJ2-7|TRBV7-2|-
TGTGCCAGTACCCTGGCGACTAGCGGGGTCTACGAGCAGTACTTC
CASTLATSGVYEQYF
>TRBD2|TRBJ2-1|TRBV5-1|-
TGCGCCAGCAGCTTGGAGTCGACTAGCGGGAGAGAAGTTCGCCAGTTCTTC
CASSLESTSGREVRQFF
>-|TRBJ1-4|TRBV15|-
TGTGCCACCAGCTCCCGGACTAAGCCCGAAAAACTGTTTTTT
CATSSRTKPEKLFF
>-|TRBJ1-3|TRBV5-1|-
TGCGCCAGCAGCTTGGATAGGGGGGAAAACACCATATATTTT
CASSLDRGENTIYF
>-|TRBJ2-7|TRBV2|-
TGTGCCAGCAGTCCAACCTACGAGCAGTACTTC
CASSPTYEQYF
>-|TRBJ1-1|TRBV18|-
TGTGCCAGCTCACCCTCCTCGGGGTCGAGAGCTTTCTTT
CASSPSSGSRAFF
>-|TRBJ1-3|TRBV7-9|-
TGTGCCAGCAGCTTAGCGCAGGGCCTCGGAAACACCATATATTTT
CASSLAQGLGNTIYF
>-|TRBJ1-6|TRBV4-1|-
TGCGCCAGCAGCCAAGGAGTCGGGGGGCTGAGGGGATCACCCCTCCACTTT
CASSQGVGGLRGSPLHF
>-|TRBJ2-5|TRBV7-9|once
TGTGCCAGCAGGGGGGGGCGAGGAGAAGAGACCCAGTACTTC
CASRGGRGEETQYF
>TRBD1|TRBJ1-2|TRBV7-9|once
TGTGCCAGCAGCCCTCCGGGACAGAACTATGGCTACACCTTC
CASSPPGQNYGYTF
>-|TRBJ1-3|TRBV6-1|-
TGTGCCAGCAGTGAAAAGCCGGGGCGAAGTCCTGGAAACACCATATATTTT
CASSEKPGRSPGNTIYF
>-|TRBJ2-1|TRBV5-5|-
TGTGCCAGCAGCTTCAGGACAGCCTATGAGCAGTTCTTC
CASSFRTAYEQFF
>-|TRBJ2-5|TRBV5-6|-
TGTGCCAGCAGCGCCAGGGTTTCAGAGACCCAGTACTTC
CASSARVSETQYF
>TRBD1|TRBJ1-3|TRBV28|-
TGTGCCAGCAGACCGACAGGGGCCTACTCTGGAAACACCATATATTTT
CASRPTGAYSGNTIYF
>TRBD1|TRBJ2-3|TRBV19|-
TGTGCCAGTAGTATAAGGACAGGGTCAAAAGATACGCAGTATTTT
CASSIRTGSKDTQYF
>-|TRBJ2-3|TRBV29-1|-
TGCAGCGGCAAAACCCAGGGAACTCGAAGCACAGATACGCAGTATTTT
CSGKTQGTRSTDTQYF
>TRBD1|TRBJ2-2|TRBV5-4|-
TGTGCCAGCAGCTTTCAGGGGGCCTGGGTCACCGGGGAGCTGTTTTTT
CASSFQGAWVTGELFF
>TRBD1|TRBJ1-2|TRBV2|-
TGTGCCAGCAGTCCCGACAGGGGATACTATGGCTACACCTTC
CASSPDRGYYGYTF
>-|TRBJ1-4|TRBV7-9|-
TGTGCCAGCAGCCCTTCCACCCCGGGCTTTAATGAAAAACTGTTTTTT
CASSPSTPGFNEKLFF
>TRBD1|TRBJ1-1|TRBV5-6|-
TGTGCCAGCAGCACAACAGGGGGGTTTAGCACTGAAGCTTTCTTT
CASSTTGGFSTEAFF
>-|TRBJ1-4|TRBV4-2|-
TGTGCCAGCAGCCAAGGGGGGACGGCGAGTAATGAAAAACTGTTTTTT
CASSQGGTASNEKLFF
>-|TRBJ2-2|TRBV11-3|-
TGTGCCAGCAGCAACACCGGGGAGCTGTTTTTT
CASSNTGELFF
>-|TRBJ2-7|TRBV6-1|-
TGTGCCAGCAGTGAAGAGGGACATCATTCCTACGAGCAGTACTTC
CASSEEGHHSYEQYF
>-|TRBJ2-1|TRBV29-1|-
TGCAGCGTAGGACAATTCGAGAATGAGCAGTTCTTC
CSVGQFENEQFF
>TRBD1|TRBJ1-1|TRBV29-1|few
TGCAGCGCATGGACAGGGGGCGGGAACACTGAAGCTTTCTTT
CSAWTGGGNTEAFF
>-|TRBJ2-7|TRBV2|medium-sized
TGTGCCAGCAGTAGGAACCTTCCGGGTTGGGAGGAGTCAGCGTACGAGCAGTACTTC
CASSRNLPGWEESAYEQYF
>-|TRBJ2-2|TRBV7-2|-
TGTGCCAGCAGCTTACCCCAGGGACTCGAAGGGCTGTTTTTT
CASSLPQGLEGLFF
>-|TRBJ1-1|TRBV11-1|once
TGTGCCAGCAGCTTAGACTTGAGGGCTGAAGCTTTCTTT
CASSLDLRAEAFF